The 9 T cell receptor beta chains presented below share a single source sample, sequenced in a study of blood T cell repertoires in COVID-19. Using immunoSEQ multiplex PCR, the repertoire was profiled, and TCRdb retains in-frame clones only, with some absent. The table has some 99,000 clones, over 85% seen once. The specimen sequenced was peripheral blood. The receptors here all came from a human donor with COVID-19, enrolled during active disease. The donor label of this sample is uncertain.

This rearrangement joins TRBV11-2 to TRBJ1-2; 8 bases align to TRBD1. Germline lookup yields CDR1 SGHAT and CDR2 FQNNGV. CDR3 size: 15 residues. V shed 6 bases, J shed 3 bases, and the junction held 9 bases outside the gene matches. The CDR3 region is CASRGQGADYYGYTF. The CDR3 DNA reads TGTGCCAGCAGGGGGCAGGGGGCTGATTACTATGGCTACACCTTC.

The CDR3 protein is CASSLAVSEAGNTIYF. The DNA for the CDR3 is TGCGCCAGCAGCTTGGCCGTTTCTGAGGCGGGAAACACCATATATTTT. The chain uses TRBV5-1 and TRBJ1-3; D is uncertain. CDR3 length equals 16 residues. Trimming took 0 bases from V and 4 from J, leaving 14 bases between them. Per germline, CDR1 SGHRS and CDR2 YFSETQ.

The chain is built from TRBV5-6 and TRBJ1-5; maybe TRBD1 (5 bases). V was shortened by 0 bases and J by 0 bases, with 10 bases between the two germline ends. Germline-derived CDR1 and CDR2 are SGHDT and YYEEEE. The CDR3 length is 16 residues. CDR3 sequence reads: CASSLAGGISNQPQHF. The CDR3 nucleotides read TGTGCCAGCAGCTTGGCGGGGGGAATTAGCAATCAGCCCCAGCATTTT.

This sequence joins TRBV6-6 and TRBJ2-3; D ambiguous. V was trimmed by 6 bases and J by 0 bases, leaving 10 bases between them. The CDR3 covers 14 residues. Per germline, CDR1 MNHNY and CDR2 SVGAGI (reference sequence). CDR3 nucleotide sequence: TGTGCCAGCAGCATTACAGTTAGCACAGATACGCAGTATTTT. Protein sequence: CASSITVSTDTQYF.

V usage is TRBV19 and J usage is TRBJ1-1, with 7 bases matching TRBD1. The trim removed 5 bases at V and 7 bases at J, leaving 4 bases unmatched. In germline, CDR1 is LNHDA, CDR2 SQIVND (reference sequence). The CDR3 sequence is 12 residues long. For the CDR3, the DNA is TGTGCCAGTAGTCCGAGGGACAGTGAAGCTTTCTTT. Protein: CASSPRDSEAFF.

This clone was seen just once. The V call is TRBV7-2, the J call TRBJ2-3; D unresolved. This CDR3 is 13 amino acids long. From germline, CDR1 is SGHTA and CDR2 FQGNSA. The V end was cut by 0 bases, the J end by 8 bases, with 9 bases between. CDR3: CASSLAESSTQYF. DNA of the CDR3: TGTGCCAGCAGCTTAGCCGAGTCAAGTACGCAGTATTTT.

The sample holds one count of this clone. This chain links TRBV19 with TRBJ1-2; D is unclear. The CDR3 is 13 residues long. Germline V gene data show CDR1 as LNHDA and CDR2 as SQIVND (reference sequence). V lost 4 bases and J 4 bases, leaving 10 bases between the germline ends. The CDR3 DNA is TGTGCCAGTAGTAGGGCCGGGATCTATGGCTACACCTTC. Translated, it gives CASSRAGIYGYTF.

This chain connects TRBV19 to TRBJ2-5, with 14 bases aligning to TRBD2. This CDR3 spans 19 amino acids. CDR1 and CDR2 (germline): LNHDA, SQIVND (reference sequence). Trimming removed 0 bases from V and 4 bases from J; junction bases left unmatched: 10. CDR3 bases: TGTGCCAGTAGTATAGACCATTCTTCGGGACTAGCGGGAGCAGAGACCCAGTACTTC. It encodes CASSIDHSSGLAGAETQYF.

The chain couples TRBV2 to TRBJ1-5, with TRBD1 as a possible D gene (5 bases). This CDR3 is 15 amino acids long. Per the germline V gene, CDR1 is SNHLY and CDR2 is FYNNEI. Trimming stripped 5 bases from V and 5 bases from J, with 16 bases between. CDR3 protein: CASSNYRTTYQPQHF. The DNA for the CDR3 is TGTGCCAGCAGTAACTATCGGACAACATATCAGCCCCAGCATTTT.